A single TCR beta chain is shown here with its context. Its target is not known. This sample is drawn from a study of graft-versus-host responses after intestinal transplantation. In the study overall: Recipients uniformly received anti-thymocyte globulin induction, followed by tacrolimus and steroids for 3 to 4 years. Whole-study findings and limits: Recipient marrow held GvH clones, some first seen in ileum or blood. High graft-versus-host to host-versus-graft T cell clonal ratios marked allografts of patients with graft-donor macrochimerism.

The assay was immunoSEQ multiplex PCR, and TCRdb's table has in-frame clones only and misses some. In the table there are 9,100 or so clones, approximately 90% of which are singletons. CDR1 and CDR2 (germline): KGHSH, LQKENI. CDR3 size: 14 residues. The J segment lost 4 bases and the V segment lost 6 bases, leaving 1 base of the junction unmatched. The TCR sequence derives from a human patient who received an intestinal transplant, so some T cells may come from the graft donor. The sample was PBMCs, taken just over 42 days after intestinal transplant. The chain is built from TRBV18 and TRBJ2-1; 12 bases match TRBD2. The CDR3 here is CASSTSGGYNEQFF. Written as DNA, the CDR3 is TGTGCCAGCTCGACTAGCGGGGGATACAATGAGCAGTTCTTC.